Listed below are T cell receptor beta chains from one sample, sequenced in a study of blood T cell repertoires in COVID-19. TCRdb keeps only in-frame clones here, not all; method: immunoSEQ multiplex PCR. The sample comprises about 100,000 clones, 70% to 80% of which are singletons, and 15% to 20% rests with the top ten. Sequencing used peripheral blood. Every receptor here comes from a woman older than 75 with active or convalescent COVID-19. The CDR3 runs from the conserved cysteine through the conserved F or W. D genes are given only for firm matches. Where a row states a size, it is once, few, many or the class of an expanded clone; other rows omit it.

V,J,D,size,CDR3,DNA
TRBV5-4,TRBJ2-7,-,many,CASSLAREREQYF,TGTGCCAGCAGCTTGGCCCGGGAGCGCGAGCAGTACTTC
TRBV5-5,TRBJ1-4,-,-,CASSETGISSEKLFF,TGTGCCAGCAGCGAAACGGGGATCTCAAGCGAAAAACTGTTTTTT
TRBV30,TRBJ2-1,TRBD2,-,CAWSVWGSGSGNEQFF,TGTGCCTGGAGTGTATGGGGTAGCGGGAGTGGGAATGAGCAGTTCTTC
TRBV6-1,TRBJ2-2,-,-,CASSEAANTGELFF,TGTGCCAGCAGTGAGGCGGCTAACACCGGGGAGCTGTTTTTT
TRBV7-6,TRBJ2-7,-,few,CASSSYQGTPGDEQYF,TGTGCCAGCAGCTCCTACCAGGGAACCCCTGGGGACGAGCAGTACTTC
TRBV4-2,TRBJ2-7,TRBD2,-,CASSQEASGSYEQYF,TGTGCCAGCAGCCAAGAGGCTAGCGGGAGCTACGAGCAGTACTTC
TRBV9,TRBJ2-1,TRBD2,-,CASSRGTSGSDEQFF,TGTGCCAGCAGCAGAGGGACTAGCGGGAGCGATGAGCAGTTCTTC
TRBV28,TRBJ2-1,-,-,CASSSSRGYNEQFF,TGTGCCAGCAGTAGCAGTCGAGGTTACAATGAGCAGTTCTTC
TRBV21-1,TRBJ2-1,-,-,CASSTPSGRVYNEQFF,TGTGCCAGCAGCACACCTAGCGGGAGGGTCTACAATGAGCAGTTCTTC
TRBV28,TRBJ1-5,TRBD1,few,CASSTRGSGQGTQPQHF,TGTGCCAGCAGTACACGGGGCTCGGGACAGGGCACTCAGCCCCAGCATTTT
TRBV2,TRBJ2-1,-,once,CASSLEVRGEQFF,TGTGCCAGCAGTCTTGAGGTTCGGGGTGAGCAGTTCTTC
TRBV10-3,TRBJ1-4,-,-,CAISESTKGDEKLFF,TGTGCCATCAGTGAGTCTACTAAGGGGGATGAAAAACTGTTTTTT
TRBV11-2,TRBJ1-2,-,once,CASSPRTALYGYTF,TGTGCCAGCAGCCCCCGGACAGCCCTCTATGGCTACACCTTC
TRBV19,TRBJ1-5,-,-,CASSQARTGDRPQHF,TGTGCCAGTAGTCAAGCCCGGACTGGGGATAGGCCCCAGCATTTT
TRBV12-5,TRBJ2-3,-,-,CASGLVISISGDSTDTQYF,TGTGCTAGTGGTTTGGTCATCTCCATTAGCGGAGATTCCACAGATACGCAGTATTTT
TRBV6-6,TRBJ2-7,-,once,CASSDRSLGGKDEQYF,TGTGCCAGCAGCGACCGGTCACTCGGAGGGAAGGACGAGCAGTACTTC
TRBV18,TRBJ2-7,-,-,CASSPLTPTWGALYEQYF,TGTGCCAGCTCACCACTTACCCCAACTTGGGGCGCCCTCTACGAGCAGTACTTC
TRBV6-4,TRBJ2-3,TRBD2,-,CASSSLAGGTDTQYF,TGTGCCAGCAGTTCCTTAGCGGGAGGGACAGATACGCAGTATTTT
TRBV12-3/TRBV12-4,TRBJ2-7,TRBD2,-,CASSLVGLGEEYF,TGTGCCAGCAGTTTAGTGGGACTAGGGGAGGAGTACTTC
TRBV15,TRBJ2-1,-,-,CATIPNYGLTGEQFF,TGTGCCACCATCCCTAACTACGGACTAACGGGGGAGCAGTTCTTC
TRBV7-2,TRBJ1-1,-,-,CASSLGPGNPEAFF,TGTGCCAGCAGCTTAGGCCCGGGGAACCCTGAAGCTTTCTTT
TRBV6-2/TRBV6-3,TRBJ2-3,-,-,CASSYSREAQYF,TGTGCCAGCAGTTACTCGAGGGAAGCGCAGTATTTT
TRBV19,TRBJ2-1,TRBD2,-,CASTPYGTSIDEQFF,TGTGCCAGTACCCCGTACGGGACTAGCATCGATGAGCAGTTCTTC
TRBV5-4,TRBJ2-2,-,-,CASSFGQTTTGELFF,TGTGCCAGCAGCTTCGGACAGACTACCACCGGGGAGCTGTTTTTT
TRBV10-2,TRBJ2-7,-,-,CASSELIGGEQYF,TGCGCCAGCAGTGAGTTGATAGGCGGCGAGCAGTACTTC
TRBV29-1,TRBJ2-1,TRBD2,-,CSVRPSGYNEQFF,TGCAGCGTCCGACCTAGCGGCTACAATGAGCAGTTCTTC
TRBV7-9,TRBJ2-5,TRBD2,-,CASSLGTSAGETQYF,TGTGCCAGCAGCTTGGGGACTAGCGCTGGGGAGACCCAGTACTTC
TRBV6-2/TRBV6-3,TRBJ2-3,TRBD1,once,CASSYSRLIRQGERHTQYF,TGTGCCAGCAGTTACTCCCGACTAATTCGACAGGGGGAAAGGCATACGCAGTATTTT
TRBV6-5,TRBJ2-3,TRBD2,-,CASSLGGRTDTQYF,TGTGCCAGCTCGTTGGGAGGGAGGACAGATACGCAGTATTTT
TRBV4-3,TRBJ2-5,TRBD1,few,CASSPEGQGLQETQYF,TGCGCCAGCAGCCCGGAAGGACAGGGACTCCAAGAGACCCAGTACTTC
TRBV5-1,TRBJ2-1,TRBD2,-,CASSQVAGGSYNEQFF,TGCGCCAGCAGCCAGGTGGCGGGAGGGTCCTACAATGAGCAGTTCTTC
TRBV27,TRBJ1-1,-,-,CASSLNRENTEAFF,TGTGCCAGCAGTTTAAACAGGGAGAACACTGAAGCTTTCTTT
TRBV5-1,TRBJ2-7,-,-,CASSLVARGSSYEQYF,TGCGCCAGCAGCTTGGTGGCGAGGGGGAGCTCCTACGAGCAGTACTTC
TRBV5-6,TRBJ1-5,TRBD1,-,CASSSGQGLNQPQHF,TGTGCCAGCAGCTCCGGACAGGGGCTGAATCAGCCCCAGCATTTT
TRBV19,TRBJ1-5,-,-,CASSLYPGVGPQHF,TGTGCCAGTAGTTTGTACCCAGGGGTTGGGCCCCAGCATTTT
TRBV9,TRBJ2-7,TRBD1,-,CASSVDRGDYEQYF,TGTGCCAGCAGCGTGGACAGGGGGGACTACGAGCAGTACTTC
TRBV29-1,TRBJ1-5,-,-,CSVSLRTSGGNQPQHF,TGCAGCGTTTCCCTTAGGACAAGTGGAGGCAATCAGCCCCAGCATTTT
TRBV7-8,TRBJ2-7,TRBD2,-,CASSLNLAGYAEQYF,TGTGCCAGCAGCTTAAATCTAGCGGGCTACGCCGAGCAGTACTTC
TRBV4-2,TRBJ2-7,-,-,CASSQDLPPSAYEQYF,TGTGCCAGCAGCCAAGATTTGCCGCCTAGCGCGTACGAGCAGTACTTC
TRBV6-5,TRBJ2-7,-,-,CASSYTGNLYEQYF,TGTGCCAGCAGTTATACCGGGAATCTCTACGAGCAGTACTTC
TRBV13,TRBJ1-2,TRBD1,few,CASSFQQGARLGYTF,TGTGCCAGCAGCTTTCAACAGGGGGCGCGTCTTGGCTACACCTTC
TRBV5-4,TRBJ1-6,-,-,CASSLAEGGRGNSPLHF,TGTGCCAGCAGCTTGGCTGAGGGCGGTCGCGGTAATTCACCCCTCCACTTT
TRBV4-1,TRBJ2-7,TRBD1,-,CASSQGGQGNHEQYF,TGCGCCAGCAGCCAAGGGGGACAGGGAAATCACGAGCAGTACTTC
TRBV29-1,TRBJ2-4,-,once,CSAERGTNIQYF,TGCAGCGCCGAACGGGGGACGAACATTCAGTACTTC
TRBV7-2,TRBJ1-2,-,-,CASSLGIGVDGYTF,TGTGCCAGCAGCTTAGGGATCGGGGTGGATGGCTACACCTTC
TRBV6-2/TRBV6-3,TRBJ2-1,TRBD2,-,CASSYISVGTSHYNEQFF,TGTGCCAGCAGTTACATATCAGTAGGGACTAGTCATTACAATGAGCAGTTCTTC
TRBV5-1,TRBJ2-5,-,-,CASSPTHLESETQYF,TGTGCCAGCAGCCCCACGCATTTAGAAAGTGAGACCCAGTACTTC